The source of this T cell receptor (beta chain) is a study of T-cell memory formation after mild COVID-19. Study conclusions and caveats: Cross-reactive memory appears to have joined, as suggested by some responding clones showing up in pre-infection memory.

The table lists this clonotype with a few counts. No antigen is known for it. TCRdb reprocessed the 5' RACE reads via MiXCR and lists one record per CDR3 protein. The table has hundreds of thousands of distinct CDR3 sequences, roughly 17% seen once. Sequences were obtained from PBMCs or a T cell subset sorted from them (not recorded which). This TCR came from an adult woman who had mild COVID-19 (a few samples of this study predate the infection). Cell type and time point are not known.

CDR3 protein: CASSDADQTGEQFF. The CDR3 nucleotides are TGCGCCAGCAGCGACGCAGACCAGACGGGTGAGCAGTTCTTC. The V gene is TRBV4-1, the J gene TRBJ2-1; D is unclear. V lost 5 bases to trimming and J lost 9 bases, with 17 bases between them. The germline V gene has CDR1 MGHRA and CDR2 YSYEKL. CDR3 length: 14 residues.